This TCR beta chain was observed in a study of blood T cell repertoires in COVID-19. Overall study context: Spain, Italy and the United States supplied samples that represented acute and convalescent COVID-19.

TCRdb's copy holds only in-frame clones and misses some; the assay was immunoSEQ multiplex PCR. The sample lists almost 300,000 clones; about nine tenths were seen once. Patients of the Seattle cohort, enrolled during active infection, were followed longitudinally. With V trimmed by 2 bases and J by 0 bases, 12 bases remained unmatched. Per the germline V gene, CDR1 is SGHDT and CDR2 is YYEEEE. The CDR3 runs 19 residues. The chain employs TRBV5-6 and TRBJ2-7, with 12 bases identical to TRBD2. The source is a woman aged 25 to 39 with COVID-19, enrolled during active disease. Sequencing input: peripheral blood. This chain's CDR3 is CASSFVVTSGGLTSYEQYF. CDR3 nucleotides: TGTGCCAGCAGCTTCGTCGTAACTAGCGGGGGGTTGACCTCCTACGAGCAGTACTTC.